The rows below give T cell receptor beta chains drawn from one sample of a study of blood T cells in healthy people across ages. TCRdb reprocessed the 5' RACE reads via MiXCR and lists one record per CDR3 protein. The sample holds about 1.6 million distinct CDR3 sequences, roughly 32% seen once. Sequences were obtained from blood. Receptor source: a woman aged 25 to 45 in good health. Each CDR3 is given with its conserved first and last residue. A D gene is named only where the DNA matches it firmly. Expanded clones are given a class, and other clones once, few, many or no size at all.

j_call clone_size v_call cdr3_length d_call cdr3_nt cdr3_aa
TRBJ2-5 few TRBV5-1 16 TRBD2 TGCGCCAGCAGCTGGAGACTAGCGGGGAGCCAAGAGACCCAGTACTTC CASSWRLAGSQETQYF
TRBJ2-1 few TRBV7-9 13 . TGTGCCAGCAGAAAAGCCCCGGGGAATGAGCAGTTCTTC CASRKAPGNEQFF
TRBJ2-5 few TRBV3-1 11 . TGTGCCAGCAGCACGAAACGGACCCAGTACTTC CASSTKRTQYF
TRBJ2-7 . TRBV6-5 17 TRBD2 TGTGCCAGCAGTTTGACTAGCGGGGGCCTGAGCTCCTACGAGCAGTACTTC CASSLTSGGLSSYEQYF
TRBJ2-5 . TRBV3-1 14 . TGTGCCAGCAGCCAAGAGGCAGCCCGAGAGACCCAGTACTTC CASSQEAARETQYF
TRBJ2-3 . TRBV5-1 16 TRBD2 TGCGCCAGCAGCTCATCGACTAGCGGGAGCACAGATACGCAGTATTTT CASSSSTSGSTDTQYF
TRBJ1-2 . TRBV3-1 16 . TGTGCCAGCAGCCAAGAACTGAGGGGCGCTGGCTATGGCTACACCTTC CASSQELRGAGYGYTF
TRBJ2-7 . TRBV9 15 . TGTGCCAGCAGCGTAGGAGGGGCGGGAACCTACGAGCAGTACTTC CASSVGGAGTYEQYF
TRBJ2-1 . TRBV7-3 13 . TGTGCCAGCAGTAAAGGGACGGGGAATGAGCAGTTCTTC CASSKGTGNEQFF
TRBJ2-3 . TRBV5-1 16 . TGCGCCAGCAGCTGGGGGAGGACAGGCCGCACAGATACGCAGTATTTT CASSWGRTGRTDTQYF
TRBJ1-2 . TRBV7-6 16 . TGTGCCAGCTCGTCACTTGGCAGGGACATCATAGGTGGCTACACCTTC CASSSLGRDIIGGYTF
TRBJ1-1 . TRBV27 14 TRBD1 TGTGCCAGCACCCCAGGGGGAGGTTACACTGAAGCTTTCTTT CASTPGGGYTEAFF
TRBJ2-3 . TRBV2 13 . TGTGCCACCAAGTCGGACTACACAGATACGCAGTATTTT CATKSDYTDTQYF
TRBJ2-1 . TRBV12-3/TRBV12-4 14 TRBD2 TGTGCCAGCAGTTTTGGCGGGGGGGCTGATGAGCAGTTCTTC CASSFGGGADEQFF
TRBJ1-2 . TRBV20-1 12 TRBD1 TGCAGTGCGGGACAGGGAAGGGGCGGCTACACCTTC CSAGQGRGGYTF
TRBJ2-4 . TRBV9 15 TRBD2 TGTGCCAGCAGCGTAGGGTCGACTAGCGTAAACATTCAGTACTTC CASSVGSTSVNIQYF
TRBJ2-3 . TRBV6-1 15 . TGTGCCAGCAGTGGAAATTGGGATCGGGCAGATACGCAGTATTTT CASSGNWDRADTQYF